The rows below give T cell receptor beta chains drawn from one sample of a study of early T cells in non-severe SARS-CoV-2 infection. TCRdb reanalysed the 5' RACE reads using MiXCR and keeps one entry per CDR3 protein. The sample lists around 58,000 distinct CDR3 sequences; 12% were seen once. Sequenced: whole blood. These receptors were taken from an adult who was a healthcare worker with PCR-confirmed SARS-CoV-2 infection or an uninfected control (not recorded which). The CDR3 runs from the conserved cysteine through the conserved F or W. A D gene is named only where the DNA matches it firmly. Some rows have no size entry. The others give once, few or many, or a class for an expanded clone.

size	V	length	J	D	CDR3	DNA
few	TRBV7-2	18	TRBJ2-7	TRBD2	CASSLPRTSGRSSYEQYF	TGTGCCAGCAGCTTACCCCGGACTAGCGGGAGAAGCTCCTACGAGCAGTACTTC
few	TRBV29-1	12	TRBJ1-2	-	CSVDGRQYGYTF	TGCAGCGTTGATGGACGGCAGTATGGCTACACCTTC
medium-sized	TRBV12-3/TRBV12-4	15	TRBJ2-4	TRBD2	CASRLQAGTKNIQYF	TGTGCCAGCAGATTACAAGCGGGGACTAAAAACATTCAGTACTTC
few	TRBV20-1	16	TRBJ1-2	-	CSARQYGQKNPYGYTF	TGCAGTGCTAGACAATATGGGCAGAAGAACCCCTATGGCTACACCTTC
-	TRBV15	14	TRBJ2-7	-	CATSRDRGINEQYF	TGTGCCACCAGCAGAGATCGGGGAATAAACGAGCAGTACTTC
few	TRBV28	14	TRBJ1-1	TRBD1	CASSHGTANTEAFF	TGTGCCAGCAGCCATGGGACAGCTAACACTGAAGCTTTCTTT
-	TRBV9	16	TRBJ2-2	TRBD2	CASSVYSGSGTGELFF	TGTGCCAGCAGCGTCTATAGCGGGAGTGGGACCGGGGAGCTGTTTTTT
-	TRBV24-1	12	TRBJ2-1	-	CATSPGYNEQFF	TGTGCCACCAGCCCTGGCTACAATGAGCAGTTCTTC
-	TRBV28	16	TRBJ2-1	-	CASIPGGAGSYNEQFF	TGTGCCAGCATCCCAGGGGGGGCGGGCTCCTACAATGAGCAGTTCTTC
-	TRBV7-3	13	TRBJ1-2	TRBD1	CASSGTANYGYTF	TGTGCCAGCAGCGGGACAGCTAACTATGGCTACACCTTC
many	TRBV27	14	TRBJ2-7	-	CASSLSPKSYEQYF	TGTGCCAGCAGTTTATCGCCTAAGTCCTACGAGCAGTACTTC
few	TRBV7-8	17	TRBJ1-3	TRBD1	CASSLGDRGDSGNTIYF	TGTGCCAGCAGCTTAGGCGACAGGGGGGACTCTGGAAACACCATATATTTT
-	TRBV27	16	TRBJ2-7	-	CASSLSVGTRVREQYF	TGTGCCAGCAGTTTATCGGTCGGGACCCGGGTCCGGGAGCAGTACTTC
-	TRBV12-3/TRBV12-4	14	TRBJ1-2	-	CASSPVTGPYGYTF	TGTGCCAGCAGCCCCGTGACGGGGCCCTATGGCTACACCTTC
many	TRBV4-2	13	TRBJ2-7	-	CASSQGGDYEQYF	TGTGCCAGCAGCCAAGGAGGAGACTACGAGCAGTACTTC
-	TRBV7-9	14	TRBJ2-7	-	CASSMTGSSYEQYF	TGTGCCAGCAGCATGACAGGCTCTTCCTACGAGCAGTACTTC
-	TRBV7-3	16	TRBJ2-1	-	CASSQLGNPPYNEQFF	TGTGCCAGCAGCCAACTAGGCAACCCTCCCTACAATGAGCAGTTCTTC
many	TRBV12-3/TRBV12-4	15	TRBJ1-6	-	CASSPTGSWGSPLHF	TGTGCCAGCAGTCCCACCGGGAGCTGGGGTTCACCCCTCCACTTT
many	TRBV2	13	TRBJ1-2	-	CASIISNNYGYTF	TGTGCCAGCATTATATCCAATAACTATGGCTACACCTTC
-	TRBV29-1	13	TRBJ2-7	-	CSVEDWGSYEQYF	TGCAGCGTTGAAGACTGGGGGTCCTACGAGCAGTACTTC
-	TRBV20-1	13	TRBJ1-1	-	CSAREGGFGEAFF	TGCAGTGCTAGGGAGGGTGGATTCGGTGAAGCTTTCTTT
-	TRBV29-1	14	TRBJ1-4	TRBD1	CSVALGTGGEKLFF	TGCAGCGTGGCCCTCGGGACAGGGGGGGAGAAACTGTTTTTT
few	TRBV5-1	14	TRBJ1-6	-	CASSLGDYNSPLHF	TGCGCCAGCAGCTTAGGTGACTATAATTCACCCCTCCACTTT
many	TRBV5-1	13	TRBJ1-1	TRBD1	CASSKGAGTEAFF	TGCGCCAGCAGCAAGGGGGCAGGGACTGAAGCTTTCTTT
many	TRBV6-5	14	TRBJ2-7	TRBD1	CASSYAGQGYEQYF	TGTGCCAGCAGTTATGCGGGACAGGGCTACGAGCAGTACTTC
few	TRBV5-1	16	TRBJ1-1	TRBD1	CASSLARGPMNTEAFF	TGCGCCAGCAGCTTGGCCAGGGGGCCTATGAACACTGAAGCTTTCTTT
-	TRBV5-5	19	TRBJ2-3	-	CASSSRLDVLLSVPDTQYF	TGTGCCAGCAGCTCCCGACTAGACGTTTTACTTTCGGTACCAGATACGCAGTATTTT
-	TRBV9	15	TRBJ2-7	TRBD1	CASSVEGRGPGEQYF	TGTGCCAGCAGCGTAGAGGGCAGGGGGCCGGGCGAGCAGTACTTC